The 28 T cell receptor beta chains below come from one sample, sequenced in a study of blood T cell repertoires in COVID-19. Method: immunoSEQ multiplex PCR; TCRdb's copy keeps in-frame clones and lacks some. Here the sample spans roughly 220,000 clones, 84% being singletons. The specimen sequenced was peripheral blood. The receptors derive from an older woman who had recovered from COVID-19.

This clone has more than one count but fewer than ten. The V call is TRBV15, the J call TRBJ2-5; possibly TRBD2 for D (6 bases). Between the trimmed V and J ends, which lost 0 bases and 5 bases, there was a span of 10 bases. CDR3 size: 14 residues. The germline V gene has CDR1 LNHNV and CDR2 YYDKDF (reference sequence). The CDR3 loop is CATSRDPGVETQYF. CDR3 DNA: TGTGCCACCAGCAGAGATCCGGGGGTGGAGACCCAGTACTTC.

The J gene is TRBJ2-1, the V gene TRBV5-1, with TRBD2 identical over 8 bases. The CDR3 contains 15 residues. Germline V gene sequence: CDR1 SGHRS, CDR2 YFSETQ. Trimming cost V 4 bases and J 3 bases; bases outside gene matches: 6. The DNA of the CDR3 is TGCGCCAGCAGCCCCGGGACTAGAAACTACAATGAGCAGTTCTTC. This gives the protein CASSPGTRNYNEQFF.

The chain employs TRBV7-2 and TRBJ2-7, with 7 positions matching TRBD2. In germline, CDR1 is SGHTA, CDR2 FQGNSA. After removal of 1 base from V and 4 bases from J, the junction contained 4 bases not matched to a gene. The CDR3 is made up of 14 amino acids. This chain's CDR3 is CASSLDGGIYEQYF. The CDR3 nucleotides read TGTGCCAGCAGCTTAGACGGGGGGATATACGAGCAGTACTTC.

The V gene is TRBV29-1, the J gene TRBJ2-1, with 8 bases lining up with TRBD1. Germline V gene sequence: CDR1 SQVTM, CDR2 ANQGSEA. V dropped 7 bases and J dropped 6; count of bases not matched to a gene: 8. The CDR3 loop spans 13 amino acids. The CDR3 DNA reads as TGCAGCGCCCTAGGACAGGGCCTCAATGAGCAGTTCTTC. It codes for CSALGQGLNEQFF.

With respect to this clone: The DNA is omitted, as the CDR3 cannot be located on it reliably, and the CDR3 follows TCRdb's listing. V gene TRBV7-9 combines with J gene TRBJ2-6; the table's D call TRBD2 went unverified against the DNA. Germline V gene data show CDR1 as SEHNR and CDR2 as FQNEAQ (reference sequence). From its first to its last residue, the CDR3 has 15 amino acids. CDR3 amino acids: CVPATGGSGANVLTF.

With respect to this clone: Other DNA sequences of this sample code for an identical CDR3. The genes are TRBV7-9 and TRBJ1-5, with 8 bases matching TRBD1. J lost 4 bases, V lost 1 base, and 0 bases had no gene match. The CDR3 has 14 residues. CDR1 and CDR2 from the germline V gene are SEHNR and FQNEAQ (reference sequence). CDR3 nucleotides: TGTGCCAGCAGCTTAGGACAGGGGAATCAGCCCCAGCATTTT. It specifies CASSLGQGNQPQHF. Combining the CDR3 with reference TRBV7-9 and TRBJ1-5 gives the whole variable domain DTGVSQNPRHKITKRGQNVTFRCDPISEHNRLYWYRQTLGQGPEFLTYFQNEAQLEKSRLLSDRFSAERPKGSFSTLEIQRTEQGDSAMYLCASSLGQGNQPQHFGDGTRLSIL.

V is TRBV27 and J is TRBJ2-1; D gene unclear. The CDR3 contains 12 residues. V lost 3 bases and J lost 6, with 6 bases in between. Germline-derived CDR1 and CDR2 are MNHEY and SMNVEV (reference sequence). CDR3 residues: CASSFGVNEQFF. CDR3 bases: TGTGCCAGCAGTTTTGGAGTCAATGAGCAGTTCTTC.

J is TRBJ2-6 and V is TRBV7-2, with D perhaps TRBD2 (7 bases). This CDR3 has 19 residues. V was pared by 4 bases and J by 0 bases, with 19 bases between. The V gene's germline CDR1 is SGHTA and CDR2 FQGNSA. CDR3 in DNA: TGTGCCAGCAGCTCCCCCCGCGGGGGCCCTAGCTCTGGGGCCAACGTCCTGACTTTC. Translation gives CASSSPRGGPSSGANVLTF.

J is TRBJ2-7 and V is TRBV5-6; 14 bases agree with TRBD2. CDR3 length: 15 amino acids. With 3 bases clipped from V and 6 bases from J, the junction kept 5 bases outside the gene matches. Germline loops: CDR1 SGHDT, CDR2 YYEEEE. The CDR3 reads CASSSTGTSGGEQYF. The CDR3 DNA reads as TGTGCCAGCAGCTCGACCGGGACTAGCGGGGGCGAGCAGTACTTC.

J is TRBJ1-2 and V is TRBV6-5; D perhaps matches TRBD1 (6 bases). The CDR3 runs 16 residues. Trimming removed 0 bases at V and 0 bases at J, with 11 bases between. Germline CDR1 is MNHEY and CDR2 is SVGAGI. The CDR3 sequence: CASSYSITGTNYGYTF. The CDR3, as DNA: TGTGCCAGCAGTTACTCGATTACAGGGACTAACTATGGCTACACCTTC.

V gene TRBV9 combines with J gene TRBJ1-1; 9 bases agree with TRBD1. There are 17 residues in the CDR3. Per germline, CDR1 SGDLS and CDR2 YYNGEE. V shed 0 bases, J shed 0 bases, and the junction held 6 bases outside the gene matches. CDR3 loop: CASSVDDGTGMNTEAFF. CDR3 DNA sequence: TGTGCCAGCAGCGTAGATGACGGGACAGGGATGAACACTGAAGCTTTCTTT. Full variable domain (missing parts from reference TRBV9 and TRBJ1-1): DSGVTQTPKHLITATGQRVTLRCSPRSGDLSVYWYQQSLDQGLQFLIQYYNGEERAKGNILERFSAQQFPDLHSELNLSSLELGDSALYFCASSVDDGTGMNTEAFFGQGTRLTVV.

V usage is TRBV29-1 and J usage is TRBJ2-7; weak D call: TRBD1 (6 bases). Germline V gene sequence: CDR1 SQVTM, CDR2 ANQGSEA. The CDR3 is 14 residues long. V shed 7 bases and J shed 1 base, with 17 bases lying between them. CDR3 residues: CSGHRATYSYEQYF. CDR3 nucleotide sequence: TGCAGCGGACACAGGGCAACCTATTCCTACGAGCAGTACTTC.

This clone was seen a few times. CDR3 in DNA: TGTGCCAGCAGCTTGGACTGGTCGGAAGGAAACACCATATATTTT. This gives the protein CASSLDWSEGNTIYF. The chain is built from TRBV7-9 and TRBJ1-3; D uncertain. The CDR3 sequence is 15 residues long. Trimming pared 3 bases from V and 4 bases from J, leaving 13 bases between. CDR1 SEHNR and CDR2 FQNEAQ come from the germline V gene (reference sequence).

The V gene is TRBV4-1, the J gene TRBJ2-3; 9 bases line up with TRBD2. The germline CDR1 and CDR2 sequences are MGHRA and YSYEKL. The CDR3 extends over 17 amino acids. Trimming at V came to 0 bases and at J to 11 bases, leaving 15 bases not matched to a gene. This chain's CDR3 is CASSQERLAVRRGGQYF. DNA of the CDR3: TGCGCCAGCAGCCAAGAAAGACTAGCGGTCCGCCGGGGGGGGCAGTATTTT.

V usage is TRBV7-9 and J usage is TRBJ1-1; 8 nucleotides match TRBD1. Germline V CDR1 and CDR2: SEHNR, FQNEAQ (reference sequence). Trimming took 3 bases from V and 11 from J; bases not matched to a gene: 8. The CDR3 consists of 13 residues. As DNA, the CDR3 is TGTGCCAGCAGCTTTTCACAGGGGGTAAAGGCTTTCTTT. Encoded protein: CASSFSQGVKAFF.

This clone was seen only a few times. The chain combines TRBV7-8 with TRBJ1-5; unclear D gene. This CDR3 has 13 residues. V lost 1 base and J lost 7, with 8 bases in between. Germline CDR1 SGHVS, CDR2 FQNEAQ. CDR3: CASSLELRQPQHF. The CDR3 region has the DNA TGTGCCAGCAGCTTAGAATTGAGGCAGCCCCAGCATTTT.

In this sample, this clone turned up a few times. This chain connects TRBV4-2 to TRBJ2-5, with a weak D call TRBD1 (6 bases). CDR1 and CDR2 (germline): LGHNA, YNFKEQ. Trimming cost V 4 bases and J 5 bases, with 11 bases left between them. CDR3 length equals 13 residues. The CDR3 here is CASSPDSWETQYF. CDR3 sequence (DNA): TGTGCCAGCAGCCCGGACAGCTGGGAGACCCAGTACTTC.

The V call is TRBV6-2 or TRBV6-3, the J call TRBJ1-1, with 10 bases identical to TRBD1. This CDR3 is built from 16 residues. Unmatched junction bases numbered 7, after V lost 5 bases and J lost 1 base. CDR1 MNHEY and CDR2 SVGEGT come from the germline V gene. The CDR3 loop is CASSRWTGGTNTEAFF. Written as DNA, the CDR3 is TGTGCCAGCAGTAGGTGGACAGGGGGGACGAACACTGAAGCTTTCTTT.

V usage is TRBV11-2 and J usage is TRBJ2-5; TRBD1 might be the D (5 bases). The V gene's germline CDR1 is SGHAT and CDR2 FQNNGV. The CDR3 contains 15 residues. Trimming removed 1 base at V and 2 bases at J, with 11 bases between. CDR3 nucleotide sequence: TGTGCCAGCAGCTTAGGTCTGACAGAACAAGAGACCCAGTACTTC. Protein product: CASSLGLTEQETQYF.

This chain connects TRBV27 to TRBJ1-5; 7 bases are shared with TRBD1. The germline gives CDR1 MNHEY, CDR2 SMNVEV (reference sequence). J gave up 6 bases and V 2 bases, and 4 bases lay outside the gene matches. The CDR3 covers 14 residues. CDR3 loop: CASSLQGGRQPQHF. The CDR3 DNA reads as TGTGCCAGCAGTTTACAGGGGGGCCGTCAGCCCCAGCATTTT.

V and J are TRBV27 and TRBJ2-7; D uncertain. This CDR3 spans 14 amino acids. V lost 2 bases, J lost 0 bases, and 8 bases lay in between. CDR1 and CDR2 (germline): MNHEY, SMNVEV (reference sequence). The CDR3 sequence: CASSLTRSSYEQYF. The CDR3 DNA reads TGTGCCAGCAGTTTAACTCGGAGCTCCTACGAGCAGTACTTC.

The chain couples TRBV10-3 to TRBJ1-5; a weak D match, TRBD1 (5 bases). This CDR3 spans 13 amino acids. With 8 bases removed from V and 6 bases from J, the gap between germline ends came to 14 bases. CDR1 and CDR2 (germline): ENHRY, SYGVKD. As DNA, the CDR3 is TGTGCCATCTGGAAAGGGGAGGGTCAGCCCCAGCATTTT. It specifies CAIWKGEGQPQHF.

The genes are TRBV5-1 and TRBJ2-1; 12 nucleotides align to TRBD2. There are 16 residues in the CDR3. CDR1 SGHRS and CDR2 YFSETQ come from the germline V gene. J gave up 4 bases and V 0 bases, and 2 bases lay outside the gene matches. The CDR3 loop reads CASSLELAGGYNEQFF. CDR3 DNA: TGCGCCAGCAGCTTGGAACTAGCGGGGGGATACAATGAGCAGTTCTTC.

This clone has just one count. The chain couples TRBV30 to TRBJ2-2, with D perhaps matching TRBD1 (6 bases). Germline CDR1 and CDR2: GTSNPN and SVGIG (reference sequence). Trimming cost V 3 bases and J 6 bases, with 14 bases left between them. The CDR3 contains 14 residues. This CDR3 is CAWRYTGRAGELFF. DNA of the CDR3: TGTGCCTGGAGATATACAGGGCGTGCCGGGGAGCTGTTTTTT.

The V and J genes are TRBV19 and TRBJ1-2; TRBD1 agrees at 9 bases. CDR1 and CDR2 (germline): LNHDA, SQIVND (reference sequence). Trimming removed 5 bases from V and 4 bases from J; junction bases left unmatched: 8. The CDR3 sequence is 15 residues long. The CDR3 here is CASSARGQGIYGYTF. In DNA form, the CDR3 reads TGTGCCAGTAGTGCGCGGGGACAGGGTATCTATGGCTACACCTTC.

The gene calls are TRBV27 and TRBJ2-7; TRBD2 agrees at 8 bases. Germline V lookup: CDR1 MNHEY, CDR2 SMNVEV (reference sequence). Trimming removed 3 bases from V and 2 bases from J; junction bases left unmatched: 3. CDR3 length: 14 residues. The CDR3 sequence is CASSLARGAYEQYF. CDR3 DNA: TGTGCCAGCAGTTTGGCGCGGGGGGCCTACGAGCAGTACTTC.

The CDR3 bases are TGTGCCAGCAGTTTACGGGTTGCCTACGAGCAGTACTTC. It specifies CASSLRVAYEQYF. V gene TRBV12-3 or TRBV12-4 combines with J gene TRBJ2-7, with D hard to call. The germline V and J ends were trimmed by 2 bases and 2 bases, with 7 bases remaining between them. CDR3 length: 13 residues.

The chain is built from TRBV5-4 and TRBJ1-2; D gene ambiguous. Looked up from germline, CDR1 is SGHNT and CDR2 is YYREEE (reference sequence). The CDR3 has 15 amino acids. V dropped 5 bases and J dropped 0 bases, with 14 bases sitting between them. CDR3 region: CASSREGSANYGYTF. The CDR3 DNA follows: TGTGCCAGCAGTAGGGAGGGTAGCGCTAACTATGGCTACACCTTC.